The text below deals with one TCR beta chain. Its antigen is as yet unknown. This entry is derived from a study of glioma-infiltrating T cells. About the research overall: Sequencing aimed for roughly 4.5- to 11-fold coverage of roughly one million peripheral T cells.

This CDR3 is built from 15 residues. V shed 3 bases and J 3 bases; nucleotides not matched to a gene: 6. TCR alpha and beta CDR3 regions were amplified from RNA using iRepertoire nested multiplex PCR. One-step reverse transcription and amplification started from roughly 100-400 ng of tissue mRNA or PBMC total RNA. TCRdb reanalysed the multiplex PCR reads using MiXCR and keeps one entry per CDR3 protein. The sample carries 300,000 to 400,000 distinct CDR3 sequences, roughly 41% recorded once. Study-wide findings and caveats: A blood CDR3 motif signature was depleted in highly divergent patients. Non-neoplastic patients had below-expected tissue-blood divergence, while all gliomas exceeded expectation.

The sequencing input was glioma tissue, nonneoplastic brain tissue, or PBMCs (not recorded which). This chain uses TRBV12-3 or TRBV12-4 with TRBJ2-5, with 8 bases fitting TRBD2. The sequence derives from a human donor with low-grade glioma or glioblastoma, undergoing nonglioma brain surgery, or in good health (not recorded which). The CDR3 bases are TGTGCCAGCAGTTTGCCGACTAGCGAGGAAGAGACCCAGTACTTC. As protein: CASSLPTSEEETQYF.